This T cell receptor beta chain is from a study of cytomegalovirus exposure and HLA in healthy donors. Amplification used 60 Vbeta primers and 13 Jbeta primers. Libraries were prepared by immunoSEQ multiplex PCR; TCRdb keeps only in-frame clonotypes and omits some of them. The table lists 120,000 or so clones, about two thirds of them singletons. The V end lost 7 bases, the J end lost 0 bases, and 11 bases lay between the germline ends. The CDR3 covers 14 residues. Germline CDR1 and CDR2: SGHRS and YFSETQ. Points from the study as a whole: In all likelihood, a cluster of highly shared sequence variants was a sequencing artifact. For most TCR beta V segments, an earlier analysis put the productive rate at about 87% or about 30% of the time.

Despite likely unrecorded immune exposures, the donors were nominally healthy at the time of sampling. To note about this clone: Its antigen is unidentified.

The sample was PBMCs. The clonotype originates from a man aged 25-40 years in good health and CMV-seronegative. The chain recombines TRBV5-1 with TRBJ1-3; D gene unclear. CDR3 protein: CASGLAGSGNTIYF. The CDR3 bases are TGCGCCAGCGGTTTAGCGGGCTCTGGAAACACCATATATTTT. Complete variable domain (other parts from reference TRBV5-1 and TRBJ1-3): KAGVTQTPRYLIKTRGQQVTLSCSPISGHRSVSWYQQTPGQGLQFLFEYFSETQRNKGNFPGRFSGRQFSNSRSEMNVSTLELGDSALYLCASGLAGSGNTIYFGEGSWLTVV.